This T cell receptor beta chain emerged from a study of T cell repertoires in cytomegalovirus infection. Turning to the study itself: Evidence of both CMV infection and a matching HLA type came from public TCR beta signatures. Study-level findings and limits: Public TCR beta family frequency separated CMV-and-HLA carriers, including in an independent cohort.

The germline gives CDR1 SGHTA, CDR2 FQGNSA. Trimming took off 5 bases at V and 2 bases at J, with 16 bases between the two ends. The CDR3 totals 16 residues. TCRdb ran MiXCR on the reads and lists one entry per CDR3 protein. The sample includes 200,000 to 300,000 distinct CDR3 sequences, around 12% seen only once; the top ten take approximately 1.6%. This clonotype was seen many times. Antigen unknown. Sequencing was performed on PBMCs. The clonotype comes from a human donor in good health (CMV status not recorded). Some clones in this sample may be carry-over from other donors' samples. V gene TRBV7-2 combines with J gene TRBJ1-5; a possible D gene is TRBD1 (6 bases). For the CDR3, the DNA is TGTGCCAGCAGCCAAGGGGTAGGGGGTGGCAATCAGCCCCAGCATTTT. Its protein is CASSQGVGGGNQPQHF.